One and the same sample provided the 25 T cell receptor beta chains below, sequenced in a study of cytomegalovirus exposure and HLA in healthy donors. Primers: 60 Vbeta forward and 13 Jbeta reverse. Assay: immunoSEQ multiplex PCR; the TCRdb copy retains only in-frame clones and omits some. The profile shows some 29,000 clones, 35% to 55% of them singletons. The sequenced material came from PBMCs. Receptors were obtained from a woman aged 45 to 65 in good health and CMV-seronegative.

On this clone: Other DNA variants within this sample encode the same CDR3. This chain links TRBV7-9 with TRBJ2-3, with 10 bases lining up with TRBD2. Per the germline V gene, CDR1 is SEHNR and CDR2 is FQNEAQ (reference sequence). CDR3 length: 14 amino acids. Losses at the gene ends were 7 bases for V and 4 bases for J; bases not matched to a gene: 5. CDR3 coding DNA: TGTGCCAGCAACCCTAGCGGGAGTTCAGATACGCAGTATTTT. This translates into CASNPSGSSDTQYF.

This chain links TRBV5-1 with TRBJ2-3, with unresolved D. CDR3 length: 18 residues. The V end was cut by 0 bases, the J end by 4 bases, with 21 bases between. CDR1 and CDR2 from the germline V gene are SGHRS and YFSETQ. The DNA for the CDR3 is TGCGCCAGCAGCTTGGCCGCAATATCAAGCCGCGCTCCAGATACGCAGTATTTT. Residues: CASSLAAISSRAPDTQYF.

This clone was seen a handful of times. The V gene is TRBV7-7, the J gene TRBJ2-5; 8 positions match TRBD2. The CDR3 contains 13 residues. From germline, CDR1 is SSHAT and CDR2 FNYEAQ (reference sequence). V trimming: 5 bases; J trimming: 4 bases; junction bases outside the gene matches: 3. CDR3 amino acids: CASSRSGGETQYF. The CDR3 nucleotides are TGTGCCAGCAGCCGAAGCGGGGGAGAGACCCAGTACTTC.

In this sample, this clone turned up a few times. The V call is TRBV5-1, the J call TRBJ2-5; 8 bases agree with TRBD1. V lost 2 bases and J lost 1; bases outside the gene matches: 10. This CDR3 contains 17 residues. The V gene's germline CDR1 is SGHRS and CDR2 YFSETQ. The CDR3 DNA reads as TGCGCCAGCAGCTTCCCATCAGGACAGGGACTCCAAGAGACCCAGTACTTC. Protein: CASSFPSGQGLQETQYF.

The rearrangement joins TRBV28 to TRBJ2-2, with TRBD2 identical over 8 bases. The CDR3 consists of 22 residues. Germline V gene data show CDR1 as MDHEN and CDR2 as SYDVKM. The V gene end was trimmed by 6 bases and the J gene end by 2 bases; junction bases not matched to a gene: 26. CDR3: CASSPYPSSLAAGDPNTGELFF. CDR3 in DNA: TGTGCCAGCAGCCCCTATCCCTCCTCACTAGCGGCCGGTGATCCCAACACCGGGGAGCTGTTTTTT.

The V and J genes are TRBV18 and TRBJ1-6; D call uncertain. Germline V gives CDR1 KGHSH, CDR2 LQKENI. Trimming stripped 0 bases from V and 7 bases from J, with 10 bases between. CDR3 length: 15 residues. The CDR3 here is CASSPPTGPNSPLHF. For the CDR3, the DNA is TGTGCCAGCTCACCACCGACGGGTCCCAATTCACCCCTCCACTTT.

The genes are TRBV11-2 and TRBJ1-5, with no clear D. The germline gives CDR1 SGHAT, CDR2 FQNNGV. This CDR3 spans 16 amino acids. V lost 5 bases and J lost 7, with 21 bases in between. For the CDR3, the DNA is TGTGCCAGCAGCCCCCAGCCGGGGAGGGCAACACAGCCCCAGCATTTT. This translates into CASSPQPGRATQPQHF.

The rearrangement links TRBV7-7 to TRBJ2-1, with D maybe TRBD1 (6 bases). V was cut by 5 bases and J by 0 bases, with 17 bases left in between. This CDR3 region has 17 residues. Germline V gives CDR1 SSHAT, CDR2 FNYEAQ (reference sequence). The CDR3 nucleotides are TGTGCCAGCAGCCCCGAACCGAGGGGGAGCTCCTACAATGAGCAGTTCTTC. Residues: CASSPEPRGSSYNEQFF. The complete variable domain, with remaining parts taken from reference TRBV7-7 and TRBJ2-1, reads GAGVSQSPRYKVTKRGQDVTLRCDPISSHATLYWYQQALGQGPEFLTYFNYEAQPDKSGLPSDRFSAERPEGSISTLTIQRTEQRDSAMYRCASSPEPRGSSYNEQFFGPGTRLTVL.

The genes are TRBV2 and TRBJ2-1; 13 bases map to TRBD2. V shed 6 bases, J shed 6 bases, and the junction held 5 bases outside the gene matches. Per the germline V gene, CDR1 is SNHLY and CDR2 is FYNNEI. The CDR3 extends over 15 amino acids. The CDR3 sequence: CASRELAGGFNEQFF. The CDR3 DNA is TGTGCCAGCAGAGAACTAGCGGGAGGGTTCAATGAGCAGTTCTTC.

The gene calls are TRBV27 and TRBJ1-2; the match to TRBD1 covers 7 bases. Germline lookup yields CDR1 MNHEY and CDR2 SMNVEV (reference sequence). V dropped 6 bases and J dropped 1; count of bases not matched to a gene: 14. The CDR3 is made up of 17 amino acids. The CDR3 reads CASSLLPPGTDNYGYTF. CDR3 DNA: TGTGCCAGCAGCCTTCTTCCACCCGGGACAGATAACTATGGCTACACCTTC.

The rearrangement links TRBV6-5 to TRBJ2-3; D is possibly TRBD2 (5 bases). V was trimmed by 0 bases and J by 10 bases, leaving 11 bases between them. Germline assignment: CDR1 MNHEY and CDR2 SVGAGI. This CDR3 contains 13 residues. The CDR3 protein is CASSYSRADAQYF. CDR3 bases: TGTGCCAGCAGTTACTCCCGAGCGGATGCGCAGTATTTT.

This clone has a handful of counts. The CDR3 here is CASSYSRAETQYF. CDR3 nucleotide sequence: TGTGCCAGCAGTTACTCGCGAGCAGAGACCCAGTACTTC. This chain uses TRBV6-5 with TRBJ2-5; D unresolved. Germline V lookup: CDR1 MNHEY, CDR2 SVGAGI. The CDR3 spans 13 residues. V lost 0 bases to trimming and J lost 4 bases, with 6 bases between them.

This clone was recorded a few times. This chain uses TRBV5-5 with TRBJ2-2, with TRBD2 matching 7 bases. This CDR3 has 16 residues. Germline trimming cut 6 bases from V and 0 bases from J; bases unmatched to any gene: 8. Germline V gene sequence: CDR1 SGHKS, CDR2 YYEKEE (reference sequence). The CDR3 spells CASTNRGDANTGELFF. The CDR3 nucleotides are TGTGCCAGCACCAACCGGGGGGATGCGAACACCGGGGAGCTGTTTTTT.

The chain joins TRBV10-3 to TRBJ1-2, with 7 positions matching TRBD1. Trimming took 6 bases from V and 3 from J; bases not matched to a gene: 10. The germline CDR1 and CDR2 sequences are ENHRY and SYGVKD. The CDR3 runs to 15 residues. CDR3: CAISKQGFLDYGYTF. In DNA, the CDR3 is TGTGCCATCAGCAAACAGGGGTTTCTTGACTATGGCTACACCTTC.

This clone has only one observation. J is TRBJ2-7 and V is TRBV7-7; maybe TRBD1 (5 bases). The CDR3 contains 15 residues. Germline values: CDR1 SSHAT, CDR2 FNYEAQ (reference sequence). Trimming took off 5 bases at V and 7 bases at J, with 21 bases between the two ends. The CDR3 here is CASSRPGARLDEQYF. The CDR3 DNA reads as TGTGCCAGCAGCCGCCCTGGGGCTAGACTCGATGAGCAGTACTTC.

The gene calls are TRBV9 and TRBJ2-6, with 14 bases that match TRBD2. J was trimmed by 4 bases and V by 3 bases; bases with no gene match: 9. Germline loops: CDR1 SGDLS, CDR2 YYNGEE. This CDR3 has 19 amino acids. The CDR3 protein is CASSAPPGLAGAGANVLTF. Written as DNA, the CDR3 is TGTGCCAGCAGCGCGCCCCCGGGACTAGCGGGGGCGGGGGCCAACGTCCTGACTTTC.

The chain has TRBV10-3 and TRBJ2-5; 13 bases align to TRBD2. CDR1 is ENHRY, CDR2 SYGVKD, per germline. The CDR3 spans 16 residues. The junction had 6 bases not matched to a gene; V was cut back by 3 bases and J by 5 bases. CDR3 sequence: CAISEWTSGSLETQYF. In nucleotides, the CDR3 is TGTGCCATCAGTGAATGGACTAGCGGGAGCTTGGAGACCCAGTACTTC.

V and J are TRBV7-3 and TRBJ1-1; D remains ambiguous. The CDR3 runs 13 residues. Germline CDR1 is SGHTA and CDR2 is FQGTGA. The ends were cut back, 3 bases at V and 0 bases at J, with 5 bases in the middle. The CDR3 DNA follows: TGTGCCAGCAGCTTTACACTGAACACTGAAGCTTTCTTT. Translated, it gives CASSFTLNTEAFF.

V usage is TRBV7-3 and J usage is TRBJ2-1; 10 nucleotides align to TRBD2. This CDR3 is built from 15 residues. CDR1 and CDR2 from the germline V gene are SGHTA and FQGTGA. V shed 3 bases and J 10 bases; nucleotides not matched to a gene: 9. CDR3 region: CASSLLSGRGGEQFF. CDR3 nucleotides: TGTGCCAGCAGCTTGCTAAGCGGGAGGGGAGGGGAGCAGTTCTTC.

The rearrangement links TRBV19 to TRBJ2-7, with 7 positions matching TRBD1. CDR1 is LNHDA, CDR2 SQIVND, per germline (reference sequence). The length of the CDR3 is 16 residues. J lost 3 bases, V lost 3 bases, and 11 bases had no gene match. CDR3 DNA sequence: TGTGCCAGTAGTATCCAGGGACAGCAAAATGTCTACGAGCAGTACTTC. Translating gives CASSIQGQQNVYEQYF.

The chain links TRBV6-5 to TRBJ1-2; 8 bases are shared with TRBD1. The germline CDR1 and CDR2 sequences are MNHEY and SVGAGI. The CDR3 loop spans 15 amino acids. J lost 0 bases, V lost 6 bases, and 6 bases had no gene match. The CDR3 DNA reads TGTGCCAGCAGCTCGACAGGGGTAGCTAACTATGGCTACACCTTC. Translated: CASSSTGVANYGYTF.

The chain is built from TRBV25-1 and TRBJ1-2; tentatively, D is TRBD1 (6 bases). V shed 7 bases and J shed 7 bases, with 16 bases lying between them. The CDR3 extends over 13 amino acids. CDR1 is MGHDK and CDR2 is SYGVNS in the germline V gene. As DNA, the CDR3 is TGTGCCAGCACCACCACGGGGGGCTCTGGCTACACCTTC. Encoded protein: CASTTTGGSGYTF.

This clone was counted a few times. CDR3 nucleotide sequence: TGTGCCAGCACGGCTAGCGGGATGGGAGACAATGAGCAGTTCTTC. Residues: CASTASGMGDNEQFF. This sequence joins TRBV2 and TRBJ2-1, with TRBD2 matching 9 bases. The CDR3 is 15 residues long. From germline, CDR1 is SNHLY and CDR2 FYNNEI. Trimming took 7 bases from V and 5 from J; bases not matched to a gene: 9.

This clone was seen only a few times. The chain links TRBV2 to TRBJ2-1, with 7 bases aligning to TRBD2. CDR3 size: 15 residues. V shed 10 bases, J shed 2 bases, and the junction held 11 bases outside the gene matches. Germline CDR1 reads SNHLY; CDR2 reads FYNNEI. CDR3 loop: CATFGGGATYNEQFF. In DNA, the CDR3 is TGTGCCACCTTTGGGGGAGGGGCGACCTACAATGAGCAGTTCTTC.

This chain links TRBV5-5 with TRBJ2-1; D is possibly TRBD1 (5 bases). Per the germline V gene, CDR1 is SGHKS and CDR2 is YYEKEE (reference sequence). The V and J ends lost 4 bases and 7 bases respectively, with 12 bases between them. The CDR3 spans 13 residues. The CDR3 region is CASSAKPGNEQFF. The CDR3, as DNA: TGTGCCAGCAGCGCCAAGCCAGGGAATGAGCAGTTCTTC. The entire variable domain, with the rest obtained from reference TRBV5-5 and TRBJ2-1, is as follows: DAGVTQSPTHLIKTRGQQVTLRCSPISGHKSVSWYQQVLGQGPQFIFQYYEKEERGRGNFPDRFSARQFPNYSSELNVNALLLGDSALYLCASSAKPGNEQFFGPGTRLTVL.